This T cell receptor beta chain derives from a study of shared clonotypes between healthy human individuals. This clone appeared a single time. Relative to the germline gene, one junction end is altered; a read error may explain this. Data came from immunoSEQ multiplex PCR; TCRdb stores just in-frame clones and leaves some out. The table lists about 2.4 million clones, roughly 93% of them singletons. Germline values: CDR1 SEHNR, CDR2 FQNEAQ (reference sequence). The CDR3 extends over 14 amino acids. Sequencing was performed on naive CD4+ T cells from PBMCs. Subset specified: CD45RA+ positively selected. The rearrangement links TRBV7-9 to TRBJ2-2; either TRBD1 or TRBD2 may supply D (5 bases each). This receptor was identified in a man younger than 35 in good health. Some clones in this sample may be carry-over from other donors' samples. CDR3 residues: CASSLISGTEELFF. For the CDR3, the DNA is TGTGCCAGCAGCTTAATATCAGGGACCGAGGAGCTGTTTTTT.